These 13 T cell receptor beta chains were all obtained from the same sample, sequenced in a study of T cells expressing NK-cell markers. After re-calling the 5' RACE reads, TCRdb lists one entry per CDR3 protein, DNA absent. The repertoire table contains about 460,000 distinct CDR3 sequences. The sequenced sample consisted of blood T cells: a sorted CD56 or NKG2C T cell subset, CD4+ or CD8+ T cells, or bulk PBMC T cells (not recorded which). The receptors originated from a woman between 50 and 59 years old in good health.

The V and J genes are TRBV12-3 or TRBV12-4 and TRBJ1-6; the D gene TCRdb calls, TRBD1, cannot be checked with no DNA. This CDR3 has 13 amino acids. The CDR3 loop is CASKGGIGSPLHF.

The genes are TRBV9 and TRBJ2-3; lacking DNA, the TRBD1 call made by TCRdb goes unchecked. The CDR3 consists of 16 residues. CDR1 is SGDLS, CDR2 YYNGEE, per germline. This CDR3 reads CASTRGGAGSTDTQYF.

CDR3 amino acids: CSVSQVKGETQYF. The chain links TRBV29-1 to TRBJ2-5; as DNA is missing, the TRBD1 call by TCRdb cannot be tested. The CDR3 totals 13 residues. Looked up from germline, CDR1 is SQVTM and CDR2 is ANQGSEA.

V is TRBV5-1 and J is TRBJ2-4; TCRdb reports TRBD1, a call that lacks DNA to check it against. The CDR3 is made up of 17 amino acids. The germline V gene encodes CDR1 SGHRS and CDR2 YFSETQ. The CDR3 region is CASSPARTGDRKNIQYF.

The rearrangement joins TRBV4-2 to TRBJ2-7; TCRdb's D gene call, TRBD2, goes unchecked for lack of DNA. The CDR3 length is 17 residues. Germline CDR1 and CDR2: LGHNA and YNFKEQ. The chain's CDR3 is CASSQGTSGRFLGEQYF.

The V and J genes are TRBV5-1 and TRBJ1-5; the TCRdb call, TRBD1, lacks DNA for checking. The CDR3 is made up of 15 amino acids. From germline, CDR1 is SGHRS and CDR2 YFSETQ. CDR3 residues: CASRVGQGENQPQHF.

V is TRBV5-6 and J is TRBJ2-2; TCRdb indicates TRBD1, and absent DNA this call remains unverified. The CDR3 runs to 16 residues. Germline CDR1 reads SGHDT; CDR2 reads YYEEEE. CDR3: CASSLMGGANTGELFF.

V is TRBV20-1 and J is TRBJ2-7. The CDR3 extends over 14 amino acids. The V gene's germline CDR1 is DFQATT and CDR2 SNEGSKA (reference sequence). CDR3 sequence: CSAPLQRDSYEQYF.

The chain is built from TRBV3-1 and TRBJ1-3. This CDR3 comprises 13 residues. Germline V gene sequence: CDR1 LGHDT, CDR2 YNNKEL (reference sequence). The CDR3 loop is CASSHESGNTIYF.

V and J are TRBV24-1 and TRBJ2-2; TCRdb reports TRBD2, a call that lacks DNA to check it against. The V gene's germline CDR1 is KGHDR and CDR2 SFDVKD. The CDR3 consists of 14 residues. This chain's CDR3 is CATSDWDSTGELFF.

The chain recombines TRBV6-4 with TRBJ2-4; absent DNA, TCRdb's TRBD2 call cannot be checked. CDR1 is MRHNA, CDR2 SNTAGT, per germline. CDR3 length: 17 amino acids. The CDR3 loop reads CASSVGSGSGAKNIQYF.

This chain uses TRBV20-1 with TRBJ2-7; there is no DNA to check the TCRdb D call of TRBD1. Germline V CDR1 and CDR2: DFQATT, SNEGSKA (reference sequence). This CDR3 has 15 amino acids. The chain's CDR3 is CSARDGSRSPYEQYF.

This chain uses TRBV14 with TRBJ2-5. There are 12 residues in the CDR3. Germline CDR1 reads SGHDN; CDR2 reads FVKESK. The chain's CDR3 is CASSRRQETQYF.